The 6 T cell receptor beta chains in this list originate from one sample, sequenced in a study of low-dose radiotherapy and immunotherapy resistance in tumors. TRAV- and TRBV-specific primers were used for first-strand cDNA, which covered alpha and beta chains. TCR amplification used 15 to 20 PCR cycles, a constant-region primer and a V-primer adapter. From the reads, TCRdb called clonotypes with MiXCR, one entry per CDR3 protein. The sample carries 55,000 to 65,000 distinct CDR3 sequences, around a quarter recorded once. Time point reported: before trial treatment. The sequences come from PBMCs, collected before treatment. The receptors come from a male donor with rectosigmoid adenocarcinoma.

This clonotype was recorded a few times. The genes are TRBV27 and TRBJ2-3, with D uncertain. Germline V gene lookup returns CDR1 MNHEY and CDR2 SMNVEV (reference sequence). The V end lost 4 bases, the J end lost 5 bases, and 16 bases lay between the germline ends. The CDR3 runs 15 residues. CDR3 sequence: CASSSRRRNLDTQYF. The CDR3 DNA sequence: TGTGCCAGCAGTTCCCGAAGGAGAAATCTAGATACGCAGTATTTT.

This clonotype showed up many times. The rearrangement uses TRBV7-9 and TRBJ2-7; TRBD2 is a possible D gene (6 bases). This CDR3 is built from 14 residues. The germline CDR1 and CDR2 sequences are SEHNR and FQNEAQ (reference sequence). Trimming shortened V by 4 bases and J by 6 bases, and 16 bases separated the two germline ends. The CDR3 DNA reads as TGTGCCAGCAGCTCCATGACTAGTACGGGCGAGCAGTACTTC. Translated: CASSSMTSTGEQYF.

There are many counts of this clonotype. The chain recombines TRBV11-1 with TRBJ2-1; 10 bases align to TRBD2. From germline, CDR1 is SGHAT and CDR2 FQDESV (reference sequence). The CDR3 has 14 residues. V shed 3 bases, J shed 7 bases, and the junction held 3 bases outside the gene matches. CDR3 protein: CASSFTSGINEQFF. CDR3 bases: TGTGCCAGCAGCTTTACTAGCGGGATTAATGAGCAGTTCTTC.

Details on this clonotype: A read error is likely here: a far larger clone is one base away. The chain couples TRBV13 to TRBJ1-5; 8 bases are a match to TRBD1. Germline assignment: CDR1 PRHDT and CDR2 FYEKMQ (reference sequence). The CDR3 has 14 amino acids. As DNA, the CDR3 is TGTACCAGCAGCGCACAGGGGGGAAATCAGCCCCAGCATTTT. Translated, it gives CTSSAQGGNQPQHF.

The sample holds a few counts of this clonotype. A far larger clone is one base from this, pointing to a likely read error. The gene calls are TRBV9 and TRBJ2-1; D possibly corresponds to TRBD2 (5 bases). Trimming pared 0 bases from V and 10 bases from J, leaving 20 bases between. Per germline, CDR1 SGDLS and CDR2 YYNGEE. This CDR3 is 16 amino acids long. Written as DNA, the CDR3 is TGTGCCAGCAGCGTAGGAGGTAGCGCCGTCTCCTACGAGCAGTTCTTC. Residues: CASSVGGSAVSYEQFF. Together with reference TRBV9 and TRBJ2-1, the CDR3 gives the full variable domain: DSGVTQTPKHLITATGQRVTLRCSPRSGDLSVYWYQQSLDQGLQFLIQYYNGEERAKGNILERFSAQQFPDLHSELNLSSLELGDSALYFCASSVGGSAVSYEQFFGPGTRLTVL.

As regards this clonotype: A far larger clone is one base from this, pointing to a likely read error. The CDR3 nucleotides are TGTACCAGCAGCCCCGGCTACGAGCAGTACTTC. It encodes CTSSPGYEQYF. The chain couples TRBV7-2 to TRBJ2-7; D is ambiguous. This CDR3 comprises 11 residues. In germline, CDR1 is SGHTA, CDR2 FQGNSA. The V end was cut by 5 bases, the J end by 3 bases, with 5 bases between. Full variable domain (outside the CDR3, taken from reference TRBV7-2 and TRBJ2-7): GAGVSQSPSNKVTEKGKDVELRCDPISGHTALYWYRQSLGQGLEFLIYFQGNSAPDKSGLPSDRFSAERTGGSVSTLTIQRTQQEDSAVYLCTSSPGYEQYFGPGTRLTVT.